This T cell receptor beta chain was identified in a study of metastatic and nonmetastatic thyroid tumors. In the source study's methods: Differences in CDR3 between clinicopathological groups were drawn on to build a classifier intended to discriminate distant-metastatic papillary thyroid cancer patients. TCRdb re-analyzed the PCR reads using MiXCR. In this record, the V and J calls reflect TCRdb's handling and not the investigators' own analysis. The sample carries tens of thousands of clones, 15% to 20% recorded once. The V gene lost 5 bases and the J gene lost 0 bases, with 21 bases spanning the gap. CDR1 is SNHLY and CDR2 is FYNNEI in the germline V gene. The CDR3 runs 18 residues. This clone was detected ten times or more. Its antigen remains unknown. Every patient underwent thyroid surgery untreated. Study-wide results and caveats: Across blood and tumor, TCR beta diversity in malignant thyroid tumors was reportedly significantly higher than in benign nodules.

The clonotype was recovered from a male donor with papillary thyroid cancer or a benign thyroid nodule (not recorded which). Some clones in this sample may be carry-over from other donors' samples. Sequenced sample: blood. This chain uses TRBV2 with TRBJ2-3; D is perhaps TRBD1 or TRBD2 (7 bases each). The CDR3 DNA is TGTGCCAGCAGTTACAGGGGCTCTAGCGGAAGTAGCACAGATACGCAGTATTTT. It encodes CASSYRGSSGSSTDTQYF.